This TCR beta chain is from a study of cytomegalovirus exposure and HLA in healthy donors. Study-wide context: There were about 86 million unique TCRs (from HLA-typed donors) in an early data release.

PCR employed 60 Vbeta and 13 Jbeta primers. Measured with immunoSEQ multiplex PCR; TCRdb has only the in-frame clones, and not every one. The sample contains around 220,000 clones, roughly 80% of which appear only once. The CDR3 adds up to 9 amino acids, both ends counted. Germline V gene lookup returns CDR1 SGHNT and CDR2 YYREEE (reference sequence). This clone was picked up a small number of times. Because it lacks the conserved phenylalanine or tryptophan at the end, this CDR3 is likely a read error. The DNA is left out, because the CDR3 cannot be placed on it with certainty; the CDR3 is given as TCRdb lists it.

The sample taken for sequencing was PBMCs. V gene TRBV5-4 combines with J gene TRBJ2-2; the table's TRBD1 call for D was not verified on the DNA. This TCR was recovered from a man between 40 and 49 years old in good health and CMV-seronegative. CDR3 sequence: CASNSPGQQ.